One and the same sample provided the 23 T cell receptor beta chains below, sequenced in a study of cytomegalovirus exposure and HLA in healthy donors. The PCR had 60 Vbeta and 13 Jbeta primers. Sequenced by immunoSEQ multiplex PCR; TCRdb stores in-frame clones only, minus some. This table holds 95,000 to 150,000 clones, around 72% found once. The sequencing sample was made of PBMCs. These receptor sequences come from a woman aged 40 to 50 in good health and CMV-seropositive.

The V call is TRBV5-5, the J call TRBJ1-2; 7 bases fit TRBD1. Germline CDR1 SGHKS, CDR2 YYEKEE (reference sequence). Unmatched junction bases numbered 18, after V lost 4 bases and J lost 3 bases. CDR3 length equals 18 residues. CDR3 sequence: CASSRNHQRGRVDYGYTF. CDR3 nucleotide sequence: TGTGCCAGCAGCCGAAACCATCAAAGGGGGCGCGTCGACTATGGCTACACCTTC.

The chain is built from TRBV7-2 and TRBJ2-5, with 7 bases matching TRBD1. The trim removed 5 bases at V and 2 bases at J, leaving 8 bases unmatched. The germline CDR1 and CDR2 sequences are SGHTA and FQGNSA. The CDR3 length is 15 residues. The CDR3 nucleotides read TGTGCCAGCAGCCGGTCGACAGGGTTTCAAGAGACCCAGTACTTC. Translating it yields CASSRSTGFQETQYF.

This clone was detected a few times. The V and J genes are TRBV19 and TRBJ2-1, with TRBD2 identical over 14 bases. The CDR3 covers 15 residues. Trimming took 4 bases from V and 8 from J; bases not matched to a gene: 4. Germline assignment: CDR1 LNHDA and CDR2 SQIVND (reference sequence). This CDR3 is CASSRGLAGDDEQFF. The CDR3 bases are TGTGCCAGTAGTAGGGGACTAGCGGGGGACGATGAGCAGTTCTTC.

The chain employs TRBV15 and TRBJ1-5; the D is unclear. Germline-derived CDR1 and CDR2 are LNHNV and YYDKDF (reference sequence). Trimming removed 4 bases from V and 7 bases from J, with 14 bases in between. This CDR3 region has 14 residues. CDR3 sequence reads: CATSTREVGQPQHF. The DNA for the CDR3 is TGTGCCACCAGCACCCGGGAAGTCGGCCAGCCCCAGCATTTT.

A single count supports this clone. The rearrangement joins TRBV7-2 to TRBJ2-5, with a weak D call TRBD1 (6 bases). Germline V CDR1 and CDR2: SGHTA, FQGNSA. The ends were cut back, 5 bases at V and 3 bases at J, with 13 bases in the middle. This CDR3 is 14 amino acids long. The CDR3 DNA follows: TGTGCCAGCAGCACACAGGGCTTGGAAGAGACCCAGTACTTC. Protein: CASSTQGLEETQYF.

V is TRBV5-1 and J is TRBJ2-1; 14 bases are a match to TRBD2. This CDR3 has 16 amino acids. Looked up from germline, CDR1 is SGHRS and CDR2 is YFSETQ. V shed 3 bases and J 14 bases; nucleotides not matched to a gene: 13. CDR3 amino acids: CASSSGGLAGADPEFF. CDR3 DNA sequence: TGCGCCAGCAGCTCCGGGGGACTAGCGGGGGCCGATCCGGAGTTCTTC.

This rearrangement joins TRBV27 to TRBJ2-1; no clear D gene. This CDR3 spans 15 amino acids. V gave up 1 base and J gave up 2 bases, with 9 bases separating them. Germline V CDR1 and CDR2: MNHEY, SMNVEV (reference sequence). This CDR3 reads CASSLWQAPYNEQFF. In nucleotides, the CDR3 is TGTGCCAGCAGTTTATGGCAGGCCCCCTACAATGAGCAGTTCTTC.

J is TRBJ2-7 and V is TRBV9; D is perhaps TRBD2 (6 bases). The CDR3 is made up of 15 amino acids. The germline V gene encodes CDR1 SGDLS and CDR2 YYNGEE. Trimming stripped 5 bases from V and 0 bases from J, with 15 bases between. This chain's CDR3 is CASSAEGPNSYEQYF. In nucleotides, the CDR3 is TGTGCCAGCAGTGCGGAGGGCCCAAACTCCTACGAGCAGTACTTC.

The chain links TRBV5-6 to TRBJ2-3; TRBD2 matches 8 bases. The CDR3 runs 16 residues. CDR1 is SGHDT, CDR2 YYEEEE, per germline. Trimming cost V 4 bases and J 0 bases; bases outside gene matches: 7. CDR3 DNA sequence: TGTGCCAGCAGCCCGCAAGCGGGGGCTAGCACAGATACGCAGTATTTT. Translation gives CASSPQAGASTDTQYF.

The CDR3 region is CASSQRGGASGGYYEQYF. The CDR3 nucleotides are TGTGCCAGCAGCCAAAGGGGGGGGGCTAGCGGGGGATACTACGAGCAGTACTTC. The chain combines TRBV4-2 with TRBJ2-7; 10 bases fit TRBD2. This CDR3 has 18 amino acids. Germline V gene sequence: CDR1 LGHNA, CDR2 YNFKEQ. The junction had 13 bases not matched to a gene; V was cut back by 2 bases and J by 3 bases.

In nucleotides, the CDR3 is TGTGCCAGTAGCCGGGGACAGGGTGGGGAAAAACTGTTTTTT. Its translation is CASSRGQGGEKLFF. The chain has TRBV19 and TRBJ1-4, with 9 bases matching TRBD1. The J segment lost 8 bases and the V segment lost 6 bases, leaving 7 bases of the junction unmatched. The germline V gene encodes CDR1 LNHDA and CDR2 SQIVND (reference sequence). CDR3 length: 14 residues. Using reference TRBV19 and TRBJ1-4 for the parts outside the CDR3, the full variable domain is DGGITQSPKYLFRKEGQNVTLSCEQNLNHDAMYWYRQDPGQGLRLIYYSQIVNDFQKGDIAEGYSVSREKKESFPLTVTSAQKNPTAFYLCASSRGQGGEKLFFGSGTQLSVL.

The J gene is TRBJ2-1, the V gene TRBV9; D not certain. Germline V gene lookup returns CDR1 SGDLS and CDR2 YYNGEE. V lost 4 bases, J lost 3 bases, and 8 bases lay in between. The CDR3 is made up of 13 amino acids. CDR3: CASSRPNYNEQFF. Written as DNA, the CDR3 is TGTGCCAGCAGCCGCCCTAACTACAATGAGCAGTTCTTC.

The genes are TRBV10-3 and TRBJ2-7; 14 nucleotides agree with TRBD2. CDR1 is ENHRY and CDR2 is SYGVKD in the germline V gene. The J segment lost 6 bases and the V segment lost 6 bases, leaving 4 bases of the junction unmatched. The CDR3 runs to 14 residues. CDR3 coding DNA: TGTGCCATCAGGGGGACTAGCGGGGGTCCCGAGCAGTACTTC. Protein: CAIRGTSGGPEQYF.

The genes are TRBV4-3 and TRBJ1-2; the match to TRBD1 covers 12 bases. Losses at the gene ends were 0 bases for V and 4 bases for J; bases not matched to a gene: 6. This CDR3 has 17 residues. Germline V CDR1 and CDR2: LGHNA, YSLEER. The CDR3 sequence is CASSQDRDRGQSYGYTF. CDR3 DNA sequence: TGCGCCAGCAGCCAAGATCGGGACAGGGGGCAAAGCTATGGCTACACCTTC.

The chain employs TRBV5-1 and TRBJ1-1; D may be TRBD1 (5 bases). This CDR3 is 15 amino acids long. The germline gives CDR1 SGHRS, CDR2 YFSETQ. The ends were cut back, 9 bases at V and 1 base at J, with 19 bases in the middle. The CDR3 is CATASREGTNTEAFF. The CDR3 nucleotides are TGCGCCACAGCTTCGCGGGAAGGGACGAACACTGAAGCTTTCTTT. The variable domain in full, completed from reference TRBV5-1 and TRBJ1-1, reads KAGVTQTPRYLIKTRGQQVTLSCSPISGHRSVSWYQQTPGQGLQFLFEYFSETQRNKGNFPGRFSGRQFSNSRSEMNVSTLELGDSALYLCATASREGTNTEAFFGQGTRLTVV.

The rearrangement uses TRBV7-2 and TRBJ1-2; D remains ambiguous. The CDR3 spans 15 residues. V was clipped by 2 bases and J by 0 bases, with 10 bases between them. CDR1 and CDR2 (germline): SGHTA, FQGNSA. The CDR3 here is CASSLNRVPNYGYTF. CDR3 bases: TGTGCCAGCAGCTTAAATCGGGTCCCTAACTATGGCTACACCTTC. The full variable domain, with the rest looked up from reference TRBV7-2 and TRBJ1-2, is GAGVSQSPSNKVTEKGKDVELRCDPISGHTALYWYRQSLGQGLEFLIYFQGNSAPDKSGLPSDRFSAERTGGSVSTLTIQRTQQEDSAVYLCASSLNRVPNYGYTFGSGTRLTVV.

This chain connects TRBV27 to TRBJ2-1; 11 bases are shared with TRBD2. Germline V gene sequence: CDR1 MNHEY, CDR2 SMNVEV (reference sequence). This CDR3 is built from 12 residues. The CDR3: CGTGLAVNEQFF. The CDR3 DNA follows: TGTGGGACGGGACTAGCGGTAAATGAGCAGTTCTTC.

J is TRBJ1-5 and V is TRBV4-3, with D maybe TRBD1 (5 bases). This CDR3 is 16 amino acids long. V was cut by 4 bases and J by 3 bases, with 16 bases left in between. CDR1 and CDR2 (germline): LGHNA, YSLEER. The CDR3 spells CASSPFLRGFNQPQHF. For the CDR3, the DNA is TGCGCCAGCAGCCCCTTTTTGCGGGGGTTCAATCAGCCCCAGCATTTT.

The CDR3 DNA sequence: TGTGCCAGCAGCTCCAACTATCTCAGGGTAGTGGAGCCCCAGCATTTT. This gives the protein CASSSNYLRVVEPQHF. The chain carries TRBV7-2 and TRBJ1-5; weak D call: TRBD1 (5 bases). With 4 bases removed from V and 8 bases from J, the gap between germline ends came to 21 bases. Germline CDR1 is SGHTA and CDR2 is FQGNSA. The CDR3 totals 16 residues. The complete variable domain, with remaining parts taken from reference TRBV7-2 and TRBJ1-5, reads GAGVSQSPSNKVTEKGKDVELRCDPISGHTALYWYRQSLGQGLEFLIYFQGNSAPDKSGLPSDRFSAERTGGSVSTLTIQRTQQEDSAVYLCASSSNYLRVVEPQHFGDGTRLSIL.

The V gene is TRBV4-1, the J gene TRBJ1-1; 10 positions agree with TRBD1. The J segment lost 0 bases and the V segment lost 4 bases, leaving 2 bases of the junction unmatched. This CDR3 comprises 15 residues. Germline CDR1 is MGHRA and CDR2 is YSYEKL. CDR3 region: CASSLTGGLNTEAFF. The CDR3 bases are TGCGCCAGCAGCCTGACAGGGGGCTTGAACACTGAAGCTTTCTTT.

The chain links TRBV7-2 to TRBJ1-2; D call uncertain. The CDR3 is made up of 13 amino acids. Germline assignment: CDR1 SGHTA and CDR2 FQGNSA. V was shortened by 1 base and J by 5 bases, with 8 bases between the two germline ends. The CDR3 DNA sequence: TGTGCCAGCAGCTTAGGGAGTATATATGGCTACACCTTC. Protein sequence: CASSLGSIYGYTF. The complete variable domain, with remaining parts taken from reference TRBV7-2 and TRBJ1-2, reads GAGVSQSPSNKVTEKGKDVELRCDPISGHTALYWYRQSLGQGLEFLIYFQGNSAPDKSGLPSDRFSAERTGGSVSTLTIQRTQQEDSAVYLCASSLGSIYGYTFGSGTRLTVV.

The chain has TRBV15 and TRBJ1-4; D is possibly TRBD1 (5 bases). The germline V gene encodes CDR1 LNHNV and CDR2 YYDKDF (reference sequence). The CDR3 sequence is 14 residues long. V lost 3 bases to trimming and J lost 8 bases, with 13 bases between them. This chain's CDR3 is CATSSREFGEKLFF. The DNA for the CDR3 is TGTGCCACCAGCAGCAGGGAATTTGGGGAAAAACTGTTTTTT.

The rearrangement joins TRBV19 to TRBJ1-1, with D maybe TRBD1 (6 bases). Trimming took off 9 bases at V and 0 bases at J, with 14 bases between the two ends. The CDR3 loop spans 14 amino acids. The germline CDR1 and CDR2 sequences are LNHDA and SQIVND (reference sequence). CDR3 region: CASSLHRVNTEAFF. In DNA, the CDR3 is TGTGCCAGCTCGTTACACAGGGTGAACACTGAAGCTTTCTTT.